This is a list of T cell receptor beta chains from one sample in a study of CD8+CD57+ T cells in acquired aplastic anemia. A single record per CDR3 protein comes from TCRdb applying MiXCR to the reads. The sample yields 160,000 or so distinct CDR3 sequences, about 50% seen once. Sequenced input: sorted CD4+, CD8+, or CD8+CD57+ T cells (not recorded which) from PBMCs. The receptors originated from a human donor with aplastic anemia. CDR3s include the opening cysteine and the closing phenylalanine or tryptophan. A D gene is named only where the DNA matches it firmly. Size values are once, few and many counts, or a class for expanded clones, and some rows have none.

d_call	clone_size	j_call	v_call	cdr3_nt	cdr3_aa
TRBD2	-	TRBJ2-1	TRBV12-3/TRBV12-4	TGTGCCAGCAGCCCGACTAGCGGGTTCTACAATGAGCAGTTCTTC	CASSPTSGFYNEQFF
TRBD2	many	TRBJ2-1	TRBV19	TGTGCCAGTAGCTTATTATTAGCGGGGAAGCAGTTCTTC	CASSLLLAGKQFF
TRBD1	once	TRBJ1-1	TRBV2	TGTGCCAGCAGGGACACAGGGGGCATCACTGAAGCTTTCTTT	CASRDTGGITEAFF
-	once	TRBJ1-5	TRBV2	TGTGCCAGCAGTTACTCCGGGGGGGCAGGTGGGCCCCAGCATTTT	CASSYSGGAGGPQHF
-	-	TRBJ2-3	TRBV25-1	TGTGCCAGCAGTGGGGATCTAGGCACAGATACGCAGTATTTT	CASSGDLGTDTQYF
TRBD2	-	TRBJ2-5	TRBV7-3	TGTGCCAGCAGCTTTAACAGCGGGATCCAAGAGACCCAGTACTTC	CASSFNSGIQETQYF
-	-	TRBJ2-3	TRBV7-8	TGTGCCAGCAGTTTATCGAATGCAGATACGCAGTATTTT	CASSLSNADTQYF
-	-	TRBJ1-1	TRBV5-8	TGTGCCAGCAGCCCCGGGAGAGGGGCCAACACTGAAGCTTTCTTT	CASSPGRGANTEAFF
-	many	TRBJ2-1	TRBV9	TGTGCCAGCAGCGAGGGACAAAGCGGTGAGCAGTTCTTC	CASSEGQSGEQFF
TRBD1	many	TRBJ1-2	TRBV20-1	TGCAGTGCTAGAGACGAAGAACCGGGACAGGACTATGGCTACACCTTC	CSARDEEPGQDYGYTF
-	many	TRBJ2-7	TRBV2	TGTGCCAGCACCGATAGGCGGGGGCAGTCGGGTGAGCAGTACTTC	CASTDRRGQSGEQYF
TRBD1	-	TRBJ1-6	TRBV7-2	TGTGCCAGCAGCCGGAATCAGGACAGGGGGTCGGCACCCCTCCACTTT	CASSRNQDRGSAPLHF
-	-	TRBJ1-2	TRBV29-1	TGCAGCGGACGGGTGGGGGTCTATGGCTACACCTTC	CSGRVGVYGYTF
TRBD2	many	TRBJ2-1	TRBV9	TGTGCCAGCAGCCCTGCTAGCGGGAGGAATGAGCAGTTCTTC	CASSPASGRNEQFF
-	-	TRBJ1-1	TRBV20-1	TGCAGTGCCACATCCATGAACACTGAAGCTTTCTTT	CSATSMNTEAFF
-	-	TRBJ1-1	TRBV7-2	TGTGCCAGCAGAACAGGCATGAACACTGAAGCTTTCTTT	CASRTGMNTEAFF
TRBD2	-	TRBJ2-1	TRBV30	TGTGCCTGGGCCCATAGCGGGGCCCCCTACAATGAGCAGTTCTTC	CAWAHSGAPYNEQFF
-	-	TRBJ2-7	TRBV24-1	TGTGCCACCAGTGGTATAGCCCCACAATGGACCTACGAGCAGTACTTC	CATSGIAPQWTYEQYF
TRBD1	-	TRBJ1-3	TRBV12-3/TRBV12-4	TGTGCCAGCAGTGGTCCGGGACAGGGGGGGGGAAACACCATATATTTT	CASSGPGQGGGNTIYF
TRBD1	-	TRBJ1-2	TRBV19	TGTGCCAGTAGTATCACAGGGGACTATGGCTACACCTTC	CASSITGDYGYTF
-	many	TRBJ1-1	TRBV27	TGTGCCACCGCGGGGGACCCGATGAACACTGAAGCTTTCTTT	CATAGDPMNTEAFF
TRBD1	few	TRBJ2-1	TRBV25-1	TGTGCCAGCAGCTTAGACAGGGGTAATGAGCAGTTCTTC	CASSLDRGNEQFF
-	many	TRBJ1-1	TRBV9	TGTGCCAGCAGCGGCCCAGCCCTGAACACTGAAGCTTTCTTT	CASSGPALNTEAFF
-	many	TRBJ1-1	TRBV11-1	TGTGCCAGCAGCTTAGAATTAGGCGGCTTCGAAGCTTTCTTT	CASSLELGGFEAFF
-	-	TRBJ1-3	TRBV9	TGTGCCAGCAGCGTAGCGGGTGCTCCCTCTGGAGACACCATATATTTT	CASSVAGAPSGDTIYF
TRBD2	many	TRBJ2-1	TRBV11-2	TGTGCCAGCGTACTAGCGGGATGGGATGAGCAGTTCTTC	CASVLAGWDEQFF
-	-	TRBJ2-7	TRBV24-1	TGTGCCACCAGTGATCCGACAGCCGCCTACGAGCAGTACTTC	CATSDPTAAYEQYF
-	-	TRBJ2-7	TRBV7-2	TGTGCCAGCAGCTTAGGTTTTAACATCGCCTACGAGCAGTACTTC	CASSLGFNIAYEQYF
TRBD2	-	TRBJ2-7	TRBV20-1	TGCAGCAGCGGGGGGGCCGCCTACGAGCAGTACTTC	CSSGGAAYEQYF
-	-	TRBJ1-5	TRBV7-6	TGTGCCAGCAGTGATGGGAGGACTAGCAATCAGCCCCAGCATTTT	CASSDGRTSNQPQHF
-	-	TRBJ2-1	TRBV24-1	TGTGCCACCAGTGACCCCACCCCGAGGTCGACCAATGAGCAGTTCTTC	CATSDPTPRSTNEQFF
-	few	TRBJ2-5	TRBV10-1	TGCGCCAGCAGTGAGTCTCCCACGGCTGACGAGACCCAGTACTTC	CASSESPTADETQYF
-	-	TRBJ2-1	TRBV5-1	TGCGCCAGCAGCTTAGGGGGTTATGAGCAGTTCTTC	CASSLGGYEQFF
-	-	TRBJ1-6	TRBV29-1	TGCAGCGTTGCTTTCACGGTAAATTCACCCCTCCACTTT	CSVAFTVNSPLHF
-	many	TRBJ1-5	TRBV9	TGTGCCAGCAGCGTAGATCCCCCTCCATGCAATCAGCCCCAGCATTTT	CASSVDPPPCNQPQHF
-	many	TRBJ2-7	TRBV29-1	TGCAGCGTTGTGGGTTCAGGGTTAAGATACGAGCAGTACTTC	CSVVGSGLRYEQYF
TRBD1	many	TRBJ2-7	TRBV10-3	TGTGCCATTTCCATTTTCCCGGGACAGGGAACCTACGAGCAGTACTTC	CAISIFPGQGTYEQYF